This TCR beta chain was documented in a study of spatial heterogeneity in lung cancer. Study-wide results and limits: Blood showed ubiquitous tumor TCRs more often at resection than at routine follow-up.

In this sample, this clonotype turned up a few times. Its antigen remains unknown. TCRdb re-called the 5' RACE reads with MiXCR, one entry per CDR3 protein. This sample has tens of thousands of distinct CDR3 sequences, with 12% found just once. V trimming: 5 bases; J trimming: 4 bases; junction bases outside the gene matches: 17. The length of the CDR3 is 18 residues. CDR1 and CDR2 (germline): MNHEY, SMNVEV (reference sequence). Regarding time point: blood at routine non-recurrence follow-up after resection. In each case, whole RNA from tumor, nontumor lung or frozen PBMC was sequenced unsorted. This specimen was PBMCs, taken at follow-up. V and J are TRBV27 and TRBJ1-2; 9 bases fit TRBD1. The clonotype originates from a male donor with early-stage non-small cell lung cancer. The CDR3 sequence: CASSPQGQGALWPYGYTF. CDR3 DNA: TGTGCCAGCAGTCCACAGGGACAGGGAGCCCTATGGCCCTATGGCTACACCTTC.